This entry features one TCR beta chain sequence. The sample originates from a study of blood T cell repertoires in COVID-19. Study in general: Spain, Italy and the United States supplied samples that represented acute and convalescent COVID-19. From T cells, B-cell-depleted T cells, or PBMCs came the material, which was cDNA or gDNA.

CDR3 length: 13 residues. V gave up 3 bases and J gave up 6 bases, with 10 bases separating them. In germline, CDR1 is KGHSH, CDR2 LQKENI. Study processing details: The authors estimated nucleated cell counts from reference gene primer amplification. Produced via immunoSEQ multiplex PCR; TCRdb's table is partial and in-frame only. That table gives V, J and clone size, and the DNA gave D and trimming. The sample includes about 280,000 clones, approximately 91% of them seen just once. The sequenced material came from peripheral blood. This TCR derives from a man in his fifties or sixties with acute or convalescent COVID-19. This chain joins TRBV18 and TRBJ2-3; D gene ambiguous. CDR3 nucleotides: TGTGCCAGCTCACCGAGTCGTTCCGATACGCAGTATTTT. It is translated as CASSPSRSDTQYF. Full variable domain (outside the CDR3, taken from reference TRBV18 and TRBJ2-3): NAGVMQNPRHLVRRRGQEARLRCSPMKGHSHVYWYRQLPEEGLKFMVYLQKENIIDESGMPKERFSAEFPKEGPSILRIQQVVRGDSAAYFCASSPSRSDTQYFGPGTRLTVL.